One and the same sample provided the 25 T cell receptor beta chains below, sequenced in a study of T-cell reconstitution after alpha-beta-depleted transplantation in children. TCRbeta library construction was performed incorporating unique molecular identifiers. Via MiXCR, TCRdb re-called the PCR reads, giving one row per CDR3 protein. The sample lists 250,000 to 400,000 distinct CDR3 sequences; 23% were seen once. The input for sequencing was PBMCs, mostly from graft donor cells, taken 180 days after TCRalphabeta/CD19-depleted stem cell transplant. These TCRs come from a male patient aged 5 to 17 who had a stem cell transplant for acute lymphoblastic leukemia, so the T cells may come from the graft donor.

The chain combines TRBV4-1 with TRBJ2-1; possible D gene TRBD2, 6 bases. Germline CDR1 reads MGHRA; CDR2 reads YSYEKL. This CDR3 comprises 16 residues. V was trimmed by 2 bases and J by 2 bases, leaving 13 bases between them. This chain's CDR3 is CASSQSAGSAYNEQFF. DNA for the CDR3: TGCGCCAGCAGCCAAAGCGCCGGGAGCGCCTACAATGAGCAGTTCTTC.

This clonotype was counted a few times. The V and J genes are TRBV10-3 and TRBJ2-1, with TRBD2 as a possible D gene (5 bases). The CDR3 consists of 18 residues. Trimming took 3 bases from V and 0 from J, leaving 18 bases between them. From germline, CDR1 is ENHRY and CDR2 SYGVKD. In nucleotides, the CDR3 is TGTGCCATCAGTGATGGGTCACTAGTACTTAGCTCCTACAATGAGCAGTTCTTC. This gives the protein CAISDGSLVLSSYNEQFF.

The J gene is TRBJ1-1, the V gene TRBV20-1, with 7 positions matching TRBD1. The junction had 4 bases not matched to a gene; V was cut back by 6 bases and J by 0 bases. The CDR3 is made up of 13 amino acids. The germline V gene encodes CDR1 DFQATT and CDR2 SNEGSKA (reference sequence). Here the CDR3 DNA reads TGCAGTGCCCCAGACAGGGTGAACACTGAAGCTTTCTTT. As protein: CSAPDRVNTEAFF.

In this sample, this clonotype turned up a few times. V gene TRBV24-1 combines with J gene TRBJ2-7; D ambiguous. CDR1 is KGHDR and CDR2 is SFDVKD in the germline V gene. This CDR3 contains 13 residues. With 1 base removed from V and 5 bases from J, the gap between germline ends came to 8 bases. For the CDR3, the DNA is TGTGCCACCAGTGATTTTATCTGGGACGAGCAGTACTTC. It encodes CATSDFIWDEQYF.

In its sample, this clonotype was seen a few times. This sequence joins TRBV5-1 and TRBJ2-1; D is unresolved. The CDR3 covers 15 residues. From germline, CDR1 is SGHRS and CDR2 YFSETQ. Trimming cost V 2 bases and J 0 bases, with 9 bases left between them. CDR3 nucleotides: TGCGCCAGCAGCTTTGGGTTTAGCTCCTACAATGAGCAGTTCTTC. Translating it yields CASSFGFSSYNEQFF. Looking up the rest from reference TRBV5-1 and TRBJ2-1 gives the full variable domain: KAGVTQTPRYLIKTRGQQVTLSCSPISGHRSVSWYQQTPGQGLQFLFEYFSETQRNKGNFPGRFSGRQFSNSRSEMNVSTLELGDSALYLCASSFGFSSYNEQFFGPGTRLTVL.

The CDR3 here is CASSLTSGRTTETQYF. The CDR3 DNA follows: TGTGCCAGCAGTTTAACTAGCGGGAGGACTACAGAGACCCAGTACTTC. The chain joins TRBV6-5 to TRBJ2-5; 12 bases align to TRBD2. Germline V gene data show CDR1 as MNHEY and CDR2 as SVGAGI. The junction had 7 bases not matched to a gene; V was cut back by 4 bases and J by 4 bases. The CDR3 totals 16 residues.

The chain has TRBV27 and TRBJ2-2; 16 nucleotides line up with TRBD2. The CDR3 has 18 residues. J was trimmed by 5 bases and V by 4 bases; bases with no gene match: 7. Germline-derived CDR1 and CDR2 are MNHEY and SMNVEV (reference sequence). CDR3 DNA: TGTGCCAGCAGTTCGGGACTAGCGGGAGGGCCGGGTACCGGGGAGCTGTTTTTT. Amino acids: CASSSGLAGGPGTGELFF.

This clonotype was observed a handful of times. The rearrangement links TRBV18 to TRBJ2-1; no reliable D call. The CDR3 consists of 16 residues. V lost 3 bases and J lost 6, with 18 bases in between. Germline V gene data show CDR1 as KGHSH and CDR2 as LQKENI. The DNA of the CDR3 is TGTGCCAGCTCACCGGGTGGATTGGCGGACGGCAATGAGCAGTTCTTC. Translation gives CASSPGGLADGNEQFF.

The genes are TRBV7-9 and TRBJ1-4, with no clear D. The CDR3 covers 12 residues. Deletions cut 3 bases from V and 8 bases from J, with 7 bases between. Germline-derived CDR1 and CDR2 are SEHNR and FQNEAQ (reference sequence). The CDR3 here is CASSLATEKLFF. DNA of the CDR3: TGTGCCAGCAGCTTGGCGACGGAAAAACTGTTTTTT. Full variable domain (missing parts from reference TRBV7-9 and TRBJ1-4): DTGVSQNPRHKITKRGQNVTFRCDPISEHNRLYWYRQTLGQGPEFLTYFQNEAQLEKSRLLSDRFSAERPKGSFSTLEIQRTEQGDSAMYLCASSLATEKLFFGSGTQLSVL.

This clonotype appeared a few times. This chain connects TRBV7-9 to TRBJ2-1; D uncertain. The CDR3 contains 13 residues. Trimming removed 2 bases from V and 7 bases from J, with 9 bases in between. Germline lookup yields CDR1 SEHNR and CDR2 FQNEAQ (reference sequence). This CDR3 is CASSLNLDNEQFF. CDR3 DNA sequence: TGTGCCAGCAGCTTAAATCTCGATAATGAGCAGTTCTTC.

This chain links TRBV15 with TRBJ2-3, with no clear D. Between the trimmed V and J ends, which lost 0 bases and 7 bases, there was a span of 5 bases. Per the germline V gene, CDR1 is LNHNV and CDR2 is YYDKDF (reference sequence). The CDR3 sequence is 12 residues long. The CDR3 DNA is TGTGCCACCAGCAGAGAGGGATATACGCAGTATTTT. This sequence encodes CATSREGYTQYF.

The chain combines TRBV6-5 with TRBJ2-3, with 8 bases that match TRBD1. With V trimmed by 3 bases and J by 3 bases, 2 bases remained unmatched. Germline V CDR1 and CDR2: MNHEY, SVGAGI. The CDR3 consists of 14 residues. CDR3 in amino acids: CASSYRQGTDTQYF. CDR3 bases: TGTGCCAGCAGTTATCGACAGGGGACAGATACGCAGTATTTT.

The chain carries TRBV7-2 and TRBJ2-7; the match to TRBD2 covers 8 bases. The CDR3 sequence is 18 residues long. V was clipped by 2 bases and J by 3 bases; unmatched bases: 15. Germline CDR1 reads SGHTA; CDR2 reads FQGNSA. The CDR3 DNA is TGTGCCAGCAGCTTACTGCTACTCGGTAGCGGGGCCATCTACGAGCAGTACTTC. This translates into CASSLLLLGSGAIYEQYF.

V gene TRBV20-1 combines with J gene TRBJ2-3, with 10 bases lining up with TRBD2. The V gene end was trimmed by 0 bases and the J gene end by 4 bases; junction bases not matched to a gene: 4. The CDR3 runs to 15 residues. Germline-derived CDR1 and CDR2 are DFQATT and SNEGSKA (reference sequence). The CDR3 DNA reads as TGCAGTGCTAGAGATCTAGCGGGAGTCCCAGATACGCAGTATTTT. Translated: CSARDLAGVPDTQYF.

The J gene is TRBJ2-1, the V gene TRBV10-3; possibly TRBD2 for D (5 bases). The CDR3 runs 13 residues. CDR1 is ENHRY, CDR2 SYGVKD, per germline. Trimming removed 2 bases from V and 10 bases from J, with 12 bases in between. In DNA, the CDR3 is TGTGCCATCAGTGAGGAGGGTACGGGAGAGCAGTTCTTC. Translated, it gives CAISEEGTGEQFF.

On this clonotype: This clone may be a read error of a much larger clone one base away. Because it lacks the conserved phenylalanine or tryptophan at the end, this CDR3 is likely a read error. The gene calls are TRBV5-1 and TRBJ2-3; 13 nucleotides agree with TRBD2. The trim removed 4 bases at V and 5 bases at J, leaving 7 bases unmatched. Germline-derived CDR1 and CDR2 are SGHRS and YFSETQ. CDR3 length: 16 amino acids. The CDR3 protein is CASSVGLAGRRDTQYI. In DNA form, the CDR3 reads TGCGCCAGCAGCGTGGGACTAGCGGGGAGAAGAGATACGCAGTATATT.

This chain links TRBV9 with TRBJ2-1; 10 nucleotides match TRBD2. Trimming cost V 0 bases and J 12 bases; bases outside gene matches: 9. The CDR3 length is 15 residues. Per the germline V gene, CDR1 is SGDLS and CDR2 is YYNGEE. CDR3 region: CASSVDSGRSSVQFF. As DNA, the CDR3 is TGTGCCAGCAGCGTAGATAGCGGGAGGAGTTCTGTGCAGTTCTTC.

A note on this clonotype: The junction differs from germline at one of its ends, possibly a read error. The chain carries TRBV11-1 and TRBJ2-3; possibly TRBD2 for D (6 bases). Per germline, CDR1 SGHAT and CDR2 FQDESV (reference sequence). This CDR3 is 15 amino acids long. The chain's CDR3 is CATSRALGEADTQYF. CDR3 DNA: TGTGCCACCAGCCGTGCGTTAGGGGAGGCAGATACGCAGTATTTT.

V usage is TRBV28 and J usage is TRBJ2-5; 7 bases match TRBD2. The V gene end was trimmed by 7 bases and the J gene end by 3 bases; junction bases not matched to a gene: 11. The CDR3 has 15 amino acids. Germline V gene lookup returns CDR1 MDHEN and CDR2 SYDVKM. The CDR3 region has the DNA TGTGCCAGCAACGCGGGGGTTTGGGTTAAAGAGACCCAGTACTTC. Its translation: CASNAGVWVKETQYF.

V usage is TRBV7-9 and J usage is TRBJ1-1; D gene unclear. Germline V gene lookup returns CDR1 SEHNR and CDR2 FQNEAQ (reference sequence). This CDR3 contains 13 residues. Trimming left V 4 bases short and J 5 bases short, with 11 bases between. CDR3 amino acids: CASSSIGNTEAFF. The CDR3 DNA reads as TGTGCCAGCAGCTCAATTGGCAATACTGAAGCTTTCTTT.

The chain recombines TRBV18 with TRBJ2-7; the D gene is possibly TRBD2 (6 bases). V was trimmed by 4 bases and J by 3 bases, leaving 25 bases between them. Germline CDR1 is KGHSH and CDR2 is LQKENI. The CDR3 contains 18 residues. Here the CDR3 DNA reads TGTGCCAGCTCACGTAATCTAAGAGGGACTGGAAACCTCTACGAGCAGTACTTC. Protein: CASSRNLRGTGNLYEQYF. Using reference TRBV18 and TRBJ2-7 for the parts outside the CDR3, the full variable domain is NAGVMQNPRHLVRRRGQEARLRCSPMKGHSHVYWYRQLPEEGLKFMVYLQKENIIDESGMPKERFSAEFPKEGPSILRIQQVVRGDSAAYFCASSRNLRGTGNLYEQYFGPGTRLTVT.

This clonotype turned up a few times. This chain connects TRBV28 to TRBJ2-1; the match to TRBD1 covers 8 bases. This CDR3 is 16 amino acids long. CDR1 is MDHEN and CDR2 is SYDVKM in the germline V gene. J was trimmed by 4 bases and V by 4 bases; bases with no gene match: 9. CDR3 protein: CASSSSGTGDYNEQFF. In nucleotides, the CDR3 is TGTGCCAGCAGTTCCTCCGGGACAGGAGATTACAATGAGCAGTTCTTC.

V and J are TRBV11-2 and TRBJ1-3, with 9 positions matching TRBD1. With V trimmed by 9 bases and J by 5 bases, 23 bases remained unmatched. The CDR3 length is 19 residues. Germline V gene lookup returns CDR1 SGHAT and CDR2 FQNNGV. CDR3 in amino acids: CASNAGTGRPGADRNTIYF. CDR3 in DNA: TGTGCCAGTAACGCCGGGACAGGGAGACCGGGGGCCGACCGAAACACCATATATTTT.

The V call is TRBV6-5, the J call TRBJ2-1; TRBD2 matches 13 bases. V trimming: 4 bases; J trimming: 5 bases; junction bases outside the gene matches: 5. The CDR3 totals 16 residues. The germline CDR1 and CDR2 sequences are MNHEY and SVGAGI. CDR3 region: CASSSEGLAGNNEQFF. The CDR3 nucleotides are TGTGCCAGCAGTTCAGAGGGACTAGCGGGAAACAATGAGCAGTTCTTC.

This clonotype was seen a handful of times. The V gene is TRBV29-1, the J gene TRBJ2-7; 7 bases are shared with TRBD2. CDR3 length: 13 residues. The junction had 8 bases not matched to a gene; V was cut back by 5 bases and J by 4 bases. Germline V lookup: CDR1 SQVTM, CDR2 ANQGSEA. DNA of the CDR3: TGCAGCGTTCGGGGGAGGGCCATTTACGAGCAGTACTTC. Protein product: CSVRGRAIYEQYF.